This passage covers 21 T cell receptor beta chains from one sample sequenced in a study of radiotherapy plus CTLA-4 blockade in lung cancer. The data were produced by immunoSEQ multiplex PCR, yet TCRdb's version contains in-frame clones alone and is incomplete. Here the sample spans 70,000 to 95,000 clones, about four fifths being singletons. This specimen was peripheral blood, taken from a patient treated with radiotherapy plus ipilimumab. The receptor source for this set is a human donor with non-small cell lung cancer that progressed on radiotherapy plus ipilimumab.

This clone was recorded a few times. The chain links TRBV7-9 to TRBJ1-2; D remains unclear. Germline V gene data show CDR1 as SEHNR and CDR2 as FQNEAQ (reference sequence). The CDR3 is made up of 14 amino acids. With 5 bases removed from V and 3 bases from J, the gap between germline ends came to 13 bases. This chain's CDR3 is CASSLGDRYYGYTF. In DNA form, the CDR3 reads TGTGCCAGCAGCCTAGGTGACCGCTACTATGGCTACACCTTC.

The rearrangement uses TRBV11-3 and TRBJ1-4; a weak D match, TRBD1 (5 bases). CDR1 and CDR2 from the germline V gene are SGHNT and YENEEA. V lost 5 bases to trimming and J lost 7 bases, with 17 bases between them. This CDR3 has 15 amino acids. The chain's CDR3 is CASSPSGGNVEKLFF. Here the CDR3 DNA reads TGTGCCAGCAGCCCAAGTGGGGGGAACGTTGAAAAACTGTTTTTT.

The chain has TRBV27 and TRBJ1-5; 9 bases align to TRBD1. V lost 5 bases, J lost 7 bases, and 6 bases stayed unmatched. The CDR3 spans 14 residues. Per the germline V gene, CDR1 is MNHEY and CDR2 is SMNVEV (reference sequence). The CDR3 nucleotides read TGTGCCAGCAGTAACAGGGGGCCCGGGCAGCCCCAGCATTTT. Protein sequence: CASSNRGPGQPQHF.

V gene TRBV7-3 combines with J gene TRBJ2-6, with TRBD2 as a possible D gene (5 bases). This CDR3 has 16 residues. Germline CDR1 and CDR2: SGHTA and FQGTGA. V was cut by 1 base and J by 2 bases, with 9 bases left in between. This CDR3 is CASSLNPGTGANVLTF. DNA for the CDR3: TGTGCCAGCAGCTTAAACCCGGGGACTGGGGCCAACGTCCTGACTTTC.

The genes are TRBV25-1 and TRBJ1-6; no reliable D call. V lost 2 bases and J 9 bases, leaving 5 bases between the germline ends. Per germline, CDR1 MGHDK and CDR2 SYGVNS. This CDR3 has 12 residues. CDR3 sequence: CASSEGPSPLHF. In DNA, the CDR3 is TGTGCCAGCAGTGAAGGCCCTTCACCCCTCCACTTT.

On this clone: Mismatch with germline at one junction end may stem from a read error. The rearrangement links TRBV28 to TRBJ1-2; D is possibly TRBD1 (5 bases). Germline V gene data show CDR1 as MDHEN and CDR2 as SYDVKM. The CDR3 contains 11 residues. DNA of the CDR3: TGTGCTAGCACGGGGCGGTATGGCTACACCTTC. Residues: CASTGRYGYTF.

This clone was recorded a few times. This chain links TRBV4-1 with TRBJ2-1, with 15 bases identical to TRBD2. The V gene end was trimmed by 1 base and the J gene end by 12 bases; junction bases not matched to a gene: 1. Germline CDR1 is MGHRA and CDR2 is YSYEKL. This CDR3 contains 14 residues. The CDR3: CASSQGTSGRGQFF. CDR3 in DNA: TGCGCCAGCAGCCAAGGGACTAGCGGGAGGGGGCAGTTCTTC.

The CDR3 here is CATSPAGYQMNTEAFF. The CDR3, as DNA: TGTGCCACCAGCCCCGCAGGGTACCAGATGAACACTGAAGCTTTCTTT. The chain is built from TRBV15 and TRBJ1-1; tentative D call: TRBD1 (5 bases). V was clipped by 5 bases and J by 0 bases, with 16 bases between them. The germline gives CDR1 LNHNV, CDR2 YYDKDF (reference sequence). The CDR3 loop spans 16 amino acids.

The V and J genes are TRBV6-1 and TRBJ1-6; D is ambiguous. Trimming removed 5 bases from V and 0 bases from J, with 8 bases in between. CDR3 length equals 15 residues. Germline-derived CDR1 and CDR2 are MNHNS and SASEGT. The CDR3 nucleotides read TGTGCCAGCAGTTTCCGGAGCTCCTATAATTCACCCCTCCACTTT. Its protein product is CASSFRSSYNSPLHF.

This chain uses TRBV5-5 with TRBJ1-4; D remains ambiguous. Germline values: CDR1 SGHKS, CDR2 YYEKEE (reference sequence). This CDR3 has 15 residues. Trimming took 2 bases from V and 1 from J, leaving 9 bases between them. The CDR3 here is CASSFRPGTNEKLFF. CDR3 sequence (DNA): TGTGCCAGCAGCTTCCGCCCAGGAACTAATGAAAAACTGTTTTTT.

With regard to this clone: At one boundary the junction diverges from the germline segment, which might be a read error. This chain links TRBV7-2 with TRBJ2-5, with 8 positions matching TRBD2. Germline-derived CDR1 and CDR2 are SGHTA and FQGNSA. This CDR3 has 15 residues. CDR3 sequence: CASSLAWLAGETQYF. The CDR3 nucleotides read TGTGCCAGCAGCCTAGCATGGCTAGCGGGCGAGACCCAGTACTTC. Based on the CDR3 plus reference TRBV7-2 and TRBJ2-5, the full variable domain is GAGVSQSPSNKVTEKGKDVELRCDPISGHTALYWYRQSLGQGLEFLIYFQGNSAPDKSGLPSDRFSAERTGGSVSTLTIQRTQQEDSAVYLCASSLAWLAGETQYFGPGTRLLVL.

The CDR3 DNA reads TGTGCCAGCAGCCCCTATGGACGGGAAAGGGGGTCCTACGAGCAGTACTTC. Translated, it gives CASSPYGRERGSYEQYF. The chain joins TRBV7-2 to TRBJ2-7, with D maybe TRBD1 (6 bases). V was cut by 5 bases and J by 1 base, with 21 bases left in between. Germline-derived CDR1 and CDR2 are SGHTA and FQGNSA. The CDR3 runs 17 residues.

A word on this clone: Its ends do not fully match the called genes, so a read error is possible. This chain connects TRBV19 to TRBJ1-2, with no clear D. The CDR3 loop spans 12 amino acids. Per the germline V gene, CDR1 is LNHDA and CDR2 is SQIVND (reference sequence). CDR3 in amino acids: CAGSMGGYGYTF. As DNA, the CDR3 is TGTGCCGGTAGTATGGGCGGCTATGGCTACACCTTC. Supplemented by reference TRBV19 and TRBJ1-2, the full variable domain reads DGGITQSPKYLFRKEGQNVTLSCEQNLNHDAMYWYRQDPGQGLRLIYYSQIVNDFQKGDIAEGYSVSREKKESFPLTVTSAQKNPTAFYLCAGSMGGYGYTFGSGTRLTVV.

V usage is TRBV6-5 and J usage is TRBJ2-3; 7 positions agree with TRBD2. Germline CDR1 is MNHEY and CDR2 is SVGAGI. The CDR3 sequence is 15 residues long. V shed 4 bases, J shed 4 bases, and the junction held 8 bases outside the gene matches. The CDR3 is CASSSGLPLADTQYF. The CDR3 nucleotides read TGTGCCAGCAGTTCGGGACTACCCTTGGCAGATACGCAGTATTTT.

This chain joins TRBV5-1 and TRBJ1-4, with TRBD1 matching 9 bases. Per the germline V gene, CDR1 is SGHRS and CDR2 is YFSETQ. This CDR3 comprises 18 residues. The junction had 11 bases not matched to a gene; V was cut back by 3 bases and J by 2 bases. In DNA, the CDR3 is TGCGCCAGCAGCTGGACCACACCTGGGACAGGGACTAATGAAAAACTGTTTTTT. Protein sequence: CASSWTTPGTGTNEKLFF.

This clone was seen once. The chain has TRBV19 and TRBJ2-6, with D tentatively TRBD1 or TRBD2 (5 bases each). Germline CDR1 is LNHDA and CDR2 is SQIVND (reference sequence). Trimming took off 4 bases at V and 9 bases at J, with 13 bases between the two ends. The CDR3 is made up of 14 amino acids. The CDR3 here is CASSNRDAFNVLTF. Here the CDR3 DNA reads TGTGCCAGTAGTAACCGGGACGCCTTCAACGTCCTGACTTTC.

This clone was detected once. The rearrangement joins TRBV6-5 to TRBJ1-5, with unresolved D. The CDR3 spans 15 residues. From germline, CDR1 is MNHEY and CDR2 SVGAGI. V lost 2 bases and J lost 3, with 11 bases in between. CDR3 bases: TGTGCCAGCAGTTACGGAGCAGGCTACAATCAGCCCCAGCATTTT. Translating it yields CASSYGAGYNQPQHF.

V usage is TRBV9 and J usage is TRBJ2-7, with 8 positions matching TRBD1. V was clipped by 0 bases and J by 0 bases; unmatched bases: 2. Germline V lookup: CDR1 SGDLS, CDR2 YYNGEE. This CDR3 spans 15 amino acids. CDR3 sequence reads: CASSVEGQASYEQYF. The CDR3 coding sequence is TGTGCCAGCAGCGTAGAGGGACAGGCCTCCTACGAGCAGTACTTC.

V usage is TRBV2 and J usage is TRBJ2-7; 12 bases are shared with TRBD2. This CDR3 has 19 amino acids. The germline gives CDR1 SNHLY, CDR2 FYNNEI. Unmatched junction bases numbered 17, after V lost 6 bases and J lost 2 bases. The CDR3 DNA reads TGTGCCAGCAGGGGCGGACTAGCGGGAACCAAAGTGAGGCCCTACGAGCAGTACTTC. Amino acid sequence: CASRGGLAGTKVRPYEQYF.

In this sample, this clone turned up once. The rearrangement uses TRBV7-2 and TRBJ1-6, with 7 positions matching TRBD1. Germline CDR1 is SGHTA and CDR2 is FQGNSA. V shed 3 bases, J shed 8 bases, and the junction held 7 bases outside the gene matches. The CDR3 covers 15 residues. The CDR3 here is CASSFRQGLDSPLHF. The CDR3 region has the DNA TGTGCCAGCAGCTTCAGACAGGGCCTGGATTCACCCCTCCACTTT.

Here the CDR3 reads CATTAGGWDEKLFF. The CDR3 nucleotides read TGTGCCACTACGGCAGGGGGCTGGGATGAAAAACTGTTTTTT. This rearrangement joins TRBV2 to TRBJ1-4; 8 bases are a match to TRBD1. This CDR3 spans 14 amino acids. J lost 6 bases, V lost 10 bases, and 10 bases had no gene match. Germline CDR1 and CDR2: SNHLY and FYNNEI.